The T cell receptor beta chain under discussion was sequenced for a study of shared clonotypes between healthy human individuals. Here immunoSEQ multiplex PCR was the method, and the copy in TCRdb shows in-frame clones only, minus some. The sample contains about 520,000 clones, about 96% of which appear only once. Germline CDR1 reads LGHNA; CDR2 reads YNFKEQ. The CDR3 sequence is 16 residues long. General observations from the study: Represented diversity, genetic and exposure-history alike, was limited by few donors.

Comment on this clone: Its specificity is unknown.

Naive CD4+ cells were CD45RA-selected; the remaining cells were memory. This TCR derives from a woman younger than 45 in good health. Sequencing used naive CD4+ T cells sorted from blood. Subset denoted: CD45RA+ positively selected. The chain employs TRBV4-2 and TRBJ2-5, with D maybe TRBD2 (6 bases). Gene TRBJ2-7 matches the end of the DNA better, so the J call may be wrong. CDR3 amino acids: CASSQASGVYSYEQYF. The DNA for the CDR3 is TGTGCCAGCAGCCAAGCCTCGGGAGTATACTCCTACGAGCAGTACTTC.